This paragraph reports one T cell receptor (beta chain). The antigen remains undetermined. Per germline, CDR1 KGHSH and CDR2 LQKENI. The CDR3 consists of 19 residues. The junction had 12 bases not matched to a gene; V was cut back by 3 bases and J by 0 bases. Every donor was a Caucasian adult from Nashville, Tennessee. The source of the sample is a study of shared clonotypes between healthy human individuals. Study-level results: Around 5% was the fraction of naive CD4 clonotypes found shared across four donors.

Profiling relied on immunoSEQ multiplex PCR, and the TCRdb table lists in-frame clones only, not all of them. The sample yields a few million clones, 85% to 95% seen once. The TCR was taken from a man aged 18 to 29 in good health. Some clones in this sample may be carry-over from other donors' samples. This chain joins TRBV18 and TRBJ1-4; TRBD1 matches 8 bases. The specimen was naive CD4+ T cells from PBMCs. The sample's subset: CD45RA+ positively selected. The CDR3 nucleotides read TGTGCCAGCTCACCCCCGGAACAGGGGGAGGTGGCAACTAATGAAAAACTGTTTTTT. It translates to CASSPPEQGEVATNEKLFF. The full variable domain, its missing parts supplied by reference TRBV18 and TRBJ1-4, is NAGVMQNPRHLVRRRGQEARLRCSPMKGHSHVYWYRQLPEEGLKFMVYLQKENIIDESGMPKERFSAEFPKEGPSILRIQQVVRGDSAAYFCASSPPEQGEVATNEKLFFGSGTQLSVL.